This TCR beta chain was sequenced during a study of blood T cell repertoires in COVID-19. V was pared by 2 bases and J by 3 bases, with 3 bases of the junction left unmatched. The CDR3 covers 15 residues. The V gene's germline CDR1 is LGHDT and CDR2 YNNKEL (reference sequence). The protocol was immunoSEQ multiplex PCR, while the TCRdb copy is restricted to in-frame clones and leaves out a portion. The sample shows a few hundred thousand clones, approximately 89% of them seen only once. The rearrangement links TRBV3-1 (or the pseudogene TRBV3-2) to TRBJ2-1; 8 nucleotides match TRBD1. The sequenced sample was peripheral blood. The receptor was isolated from a woman in her sixties with COVID-19, enrolled during active disease. CDR3 residues: CASSQRTGIYNEQFF. CDR3 DNA sequence: TGTGCCAGCAGCCAACGGACAGGGATCTACAATGAGCAGTTCTTC.